The 13 T cell receptor beta chains given below trace back to one sample, sequenced in a study of blood T cell repertoires in COVID-19. Sequenced by immunoSEQ multiplex PCR; TCRdb stores in-frame clones only, minus some. This table holds roughly 150,000 clones, more than 65% found once. Sequenced input: peripheral blood. These receptors were taken from a woman aged 50 to 65 in a cohort sampled during active or convalescent COVID-19.

V usage is TRBV6-2 or TRBV6-3 and J usage is TRBJ2-3; 11 bases line up with TRBD2. The CDR3 runs to 17 residues. V lost 5 bases, J lost 0 bases, and 7 bases stayed unmatched. Germline V gene data show CDR1 as MNHEY and CDR2 as SVGEGT. CDR3 amino acids: CASSHMTSGVSTDTQYF. In DNA form, the CDR3 reads TGTGCCAGCAGTCATATGACTAGCGGGGTTAGCACAGATACGCAGTATTTT.

The chain is built from TRBV5-1 and TRBJ1-1; TRBD1 agrees at 8 bases. The CDR3 consists of 16 residues. With 1 base clipped from V and 3 bases from J, the junction kept 8 bases outside the gene matches. Germline CDR1 and CDR2: SGHRS and YFSETQ. The CDR3 spells CASSLPTGVGDTEAFF. The CDR3, as DNA: TGCGCCAGCAGCTTGCCGACAGGGGTTGGTGACACTGAAGCTTTCTTT.

V usage is TRBV7-2 and J usage is TRBJ2-3, with 8 bases fitting TRBD2. Germline values: CDR1 SGHTA, CDR2 FQGNSA. The CDR3 is 16 amino acids. With 3 bases clipped from V and 2 bases from J, the junction kept 7 bases outside the gene matches. CDR3 loop: CASSFWRGADTDTQYF. CDR3 nucleotides: TGTGCCAGCAGCTTTTGGCGGGGGGCAGACACAGATACGCAGTATTTT.

This chain joins TRBV5-5 and TRBJ2-7, with D possibly matching TRBD1 (6 bases). This CDR3 spans 16 amino acids. Germline loops: CDR1 SGHKS, CDR2 YYEKEE (reference sequence). V was trimmed by 0 bases and J by 1 base, leaving 14 bases between them. The CDR3 is CASSLDQAGTSYEQYF. As DNA, the CDR3 is TGTGCCAGCAGCTTGGATCAGGCCGGGACATCCTACGAGCAGTACTTC. The variable domain in full, completed from reference TRBV5-5 and TRBJ2-7, reads DAGVTQSPTHLIKTRGQQVTLRCSPISGHKSVSWYQQVLGQGPQFIFQYYEKEERGRGNFPDRFSARQFPNYSSELNVNALLLGDSALYLCASSLDQAGTSYEQYFGPGTRLTVT.

This chain joins TRBV3-1 (or the pseudogene TRBV3-2) and TRBJ1-1; the D gene is possibly TRBD1 (5 bases). This CDR3 spans 15 amino acids. Trimming took 1 base from V and 0 from J, leaving 9 bases between them. CDR1 is LGHDT, CDR2 YNNKEL, per germline (reference sequence). The CDR3 nucleotides are TGTGCCAGCAGCCAAGTAAGACAGATGAACACTGAAGCTTTCTTT. This codes for CASSQVRQMNTEAFF.

This rearrangement joins TRBV4-1 to TRBJ2-7; D may be TRBD1 (6 bases). V lost 6 bases and J 9 bases, leaving 18 bases between the germline ends. Germline assignment: CDR1 MGHRA and CDR2 YSYEKL. The CDR3 contains 13 residues. The CDR3 nucleotides are TGCGCCAGCAGGGTGGGGGCGGCTGTGCCGCAGTACTTC. This sequence encodes CASRVGAAVPQYF.

The rearrangement joins TRBV5-8 to TRBJ1-1, with D unresolved. CDR3 length: 13 residues. Germline V gives CDR1 SGHTS, CDR2 YDEGEE. V gave up 0 bases and J gave up 10 bases, with 13 bases separating them. CDR3 bases: TGTGCCAGCAGCTTGGGGAGAATGGAGGGAGCTTTCTTT. It codes for CASSLGRMEGAFF.

The genes are TRBV5-1 and TRBJ2-2, with D possibly being TRBD2 (6 bases). CDR3 size: 16 residues. CDR1 and CDR2 from the germline V gene are SGHRS and YFSETQ. Trimming left V 0 bases short and J 1 base short, with 10 bases between. The CDR3 DNA follows: TGCGCCAGCAGCTTGGAAGGGACTTTGAACACCGGGGAGCTGTTTTTT. Protein: CASSLEGTLNTGELFF.

This clone was seen only once. J is TRBJ1-5 and V is TRBV5-4; perhaps TRBD1 as D (6 bases). Per germline, CDR1 SGHNT and CDR2 YYREEE (reference sequence). There are 15 residues in the CDR3. Trimming pared 4 bases from V and 1 base from J, leaving 12 bases between. CDR3 in amino acids: CASSRGGGSNQPQHF. In nucleotides, the CDR3 is TGTGCCAGCAGCAGGGGGGGAGGGAGCAATCAGCCCCAGCATTTT. Full variable domain (rest looked up from reference TRBV5-4 and TRBJ1-5): ETGVTQSPTHLIKTRGQQVTLRCSSQSGHNTVSWYQQALGQGPQFIFQYYREEENGRGNFPPRFSGLQFPNYSSELNVNALELDDSALYLCASSRGGGSNQPQHFGDGTRLSIL.

This chain joins TRBV7-9 and TRBJ1-6; 7 positions agree with TRBD1. After removal of 1 base from V and 6 bases from J, the junction contained 9 bases not matched to a gene. This CDR3 contains 17 residues. CDR1 SEHNR and CDR2 FQNEAQ come from the germline V gene (reference sequence). CDR3: CASSLVQHRGSNSPLHF. For the CDR3, the DNA is TGTGCCAGCAGCTTAGTACAACACAGGGGTTCTAATTCACCCCTCCACTTT. Using reference TRBV7-9 and TRBJ1-6 for the parts outside the CDR3, the full variable domain is DTGVSQNPRHKITKRGQNVTFRCDPISEHNRLYWYRQTLGQGPEFLTYFQNEAQLEKSRLLSDRFSAERPKGSFSTLEIQRTEQGDSAMYLCASSLVQHRGSNSPLHFGNGTRLTVT.

J is TRBJ1-5 and V is TRBV9; 7 bases agree with TRBD1. The length of the CDR3 is 14 residues. Germline trimming cut 4 bases from V and 7 bases from J; bases unmatched to any gene: 8. Germline V lookup: CDR1 SGDLS, CDR2 YYNGEE. As DNA, the CDR3 is TGTGCCAGCAGCCCCGGGACAGTAAAACAGCCCCAGCATTTT. Translating gives CASSPGTVKQPQHF.

The V call is TRBV10-2, the J call TRBJ1-2; D unclear. The germline V gene has CDR1 WSHSY and CDR2 SAAADI. V was cut by 3 bases and J by 4 bases, with 12 bases left in between. This CDR3 has 14 residues. The CDR3 protein is CASSEASQFYGYTF. The CDR3 bases are TGCGCCAGCAGTGAAGCGAGTCAGTTCTATGGCTACACCTTC.

The V gene is TRBV6-7, the J gene TRBJ2-7, with D possibly TRBD1 on 5 matching bases. TRBV6-7 is an ORF, with its function uncertain. This CDR3 has 15 residues. The V gene lost 0 bases and the J gene lost 0 bases, with 9 bases spanning the gap. CDR3 bases: TGTGCCAGCAGTTACTCCCCGGACACCTCCTACGAGCAGTACTTC. Translation gives CASSYSPDTSYEQYF.